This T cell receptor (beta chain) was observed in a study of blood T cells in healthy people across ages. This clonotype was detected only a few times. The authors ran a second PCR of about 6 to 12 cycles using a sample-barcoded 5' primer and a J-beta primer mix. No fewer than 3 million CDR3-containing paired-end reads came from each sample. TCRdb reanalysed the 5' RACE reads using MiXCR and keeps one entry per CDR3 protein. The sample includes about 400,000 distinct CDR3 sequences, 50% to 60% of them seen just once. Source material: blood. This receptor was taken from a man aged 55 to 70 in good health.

Here the CDR3 reads CASSSGVTQYF. The CDR3 DNA follows: TGTGCCAGCAGCTCGGGTGTAACGCAGTATTTT. V usage is TRBV14 and J usage is TRBJ2-3, with no clear D. CDR3 size: 11 residues. CDR1 is SGHDN, CDR2 FVKESK, per germline. The V and J ends lost 5 bases and 9 bases respectively, with 9 bases between them.